The next 30 T cell receptor beta chains were all read from a single sample in a study of T cells in Graves' hyperthyroidism and ophthalmopathy. There were TCR beta CDR3 regions amplified from RNA transcripts. HTBI primers drove first-round RT-PCR of the TCR CDR3. TCRdb ran MiXCR on the multiplex PCR reads and lists one entry per CDR3 protein. Here the sample spans about 530,000 distinct CDR3 sequences, approximately 17% being singletons. Sequenced sample: blood. The receptors originated from a woman aged 18-29 years with Graves' ophthalmopathy.

This chain links TRBV6-1 with TRBJ1-4, with 10 bases identical to TRBD1. V was clipped by 6 bases and J by 3 bases; unmatched bases: 7. The CDR3 has 16 residues. Germline assignment: CDR1 MNHNS and CDR2 SASEGT. CDR3 loop: CASSSGTGDANEKLFF. The CDR3 DNA sequence: TGTGCCAGCAGCTCAGGGACAGGGGACGCTAATGAAAAACTGTTTTTT.

This clonotype was recorded a few times. The CDR3 nucleotides are TGTGCCAGCAGTTCTTCCAGTTTAGGGGCAACTAATGAAAAACTGTTTTTT. Translation gives CASSSSSLGATNEKLFF. The chain has TRBV28 and TRBJ1-4; D may be TRBD1 (5 bases). The length of the CDR3 is 17 residues. Looked up from germline, CDR1 is MDHEN and CDR2 is SYDVKM. V was trimmed by 4 bases and J by 0 bases, leaving 15 bases between them.

This clonotype has a count of ten or more. The chain joins TRBV29-1 to TRBJ2-1; perhaps TRBD2 as D (6 bases). The germline CDR1 and CDR2 sequences are SQVTM and ANQGSEA. The length of the CDR3 is 14 residues. Between the trimmed V and J ends, which lost 8 bases and 7 bases, there was a span of 21 bases. CDR3 coding DNA: TGCAGCCCGAGGCGGGCAGGGAGGAGGAATGAGCAGTTCTTC. Encoded protein: CSPRRAGRRNEQFF.

This clonotype was seen many times. V gene TRBV28 combines with J gene TRBJ1-5; D gene ambiguous. Trimming removed 2 bases at V and 1 base at J, with 9 bases between. Germline V gives CDR1 MDHEN, CDR2 SYDVKM. The CDR3 is made up of 15 amino acids. The CDR3 spells CASSLPPASNQPQHF. CDR3 sequence (DNA): TGTGCCAGCAGTTTACCCCCAGCGAGCAATCAGCCCCAGCATTTT.

The J gene is TRBJ2-1, the V gene TRBV27; 8 bases match TRBD1. Germline loops: CDR1 MNHEY, CDR2 SMNVEV (reference sequence). Trimming cost V 0 bases and J 4 bases; bases outside gene matches: 2. This CDR3 region has 15 residues. CDR3 residues: CASSLSDRAYNEQFF. DNA of the CDR3: TGTGCCAGCAGTTTATCGGACAGGGCATACAATGAGCAGTTCTTC.

Many counts were recorded for this clonotype. This chain connects TRBV3-1 to TRBJ1-3; unclear D gene. CDR1 and CDR2 from the germline V gene are LGHDT and YNNKEL (reference sequence). Deletions cut 9 bases from V and 4 bases from J, with 10 bases between. This CDR3 has 12 amino acids. This CDR3 is CASRAGGNTIYF. DNA of the CDR3: TGTGCCAGTCGGGCAGGCGGAAACACCATATATTTT.

This clonotype was counted once. The chain uses TRBV19 and TRBJ1-3; unclear D gene. V shed 7 bases and J shed 2 bases, with 15 bases lying between them. The CDR3 consists of 15 residues. Germline CDR1 and CDR2: LNHDA and SQIVND (reference sequence). The CDR3 DNA is TGTGCCAGTAACCCCGGACCCGGGCCTGGAAACACCATATATTTT. Protein: CASNPGPGPGNTIYF.

This clonotype was found a few times. V is TRBV28 and J is TRBJ1-6, with a possible D match to TRBD1 (5 bases). Trimming removed 10 bases at V and 0 bases at J, with 13 bases between. Germline V gives CDR1 MDHEN, CDR2 SYDVKM. The CDR3 is made up of 15 amino acids. The CDR3 spells CAILGGSSYNSPLHF. CDR3 sequence (DNA): TGTGCCATCCTCGGGGGGAGCTCCTATAATTCACCCCTCCACTTT.

This clonotype has a count of ten or more. The rearrangement uses TRBV6-1 and TRBJ2-5; the D gene is possibly TRBD2 (7 bases). The ends were cut back, 5 bases at V and 3 bases at J, with 16 bases in the middle. This CDR3 comprises 15 residues. The germline V gene encodes CDR1 MNHNS and CDR2 SASEGT. The CDR3 bases are TGTGCCAGCAGTTCTCAGGGGAGGGAGAAAGAGACCCAGTACTTC. It translates to CASSSQGREKETQYF.

This clonotype was seen at least ten times. The V call is TRBV20-1, the J call TRBJ2-3; no definite D call. The CDR3 spans 12 residues. In germline, CDR1 is DFQATT, CDR2 SNEGSKA (reference sequence). V was cut by 4 bases and J by 1 base, with 6 bases left in between. The CDR3, as DNA: TGCAGTGCTACCGACGGCACAGATACGCAGTATTTT. This gives the protein CSATDGTDTQYF.

This clonotype was counted at least ten times. V gene TRBV2 combines with J gene TRBJ2-7, with a tentative D call TRBD2 (6 bases). This CDR3 is 13 amino acids long. The V and J ends lost 7 bases and 5 bases respectively, with 15 bases between them. Germline V gives CDR1 SNHLY, CDR2 FYNNEI. CDR3 nucleotide sequence: TGTGCCAGCACCGGCGGGGATCTAGACGAGCAGTACTTC. This gives the protein CASTGGDLDEQYF.

The J gene is TRBJ2-1, the V gene TRBV19; D could derive from TRBD1 or TRBD2 (5 bases each). Per the germline V gene, CDR1 is LNHDA and CDR2 is SQIVND (reference sequence). Trimming removed 7 bases at V and 4 bases at J, with 11 bases between. This CDR3 is 13 amino acids long. The CDR3 DNA reads as TGTGCCAGTACGAGGGGAATTTACAATGAGCAGTTCTTC. Its protein is CASTRGIYNEQFF.

This clonotype was counted ten times or more. The chain has TRBV24-1 and TRBJ2-5, with D perhaps matching TRBD2 (6 bases). CDR3 length: 17 residues. V lost 1 base to trimming and J lost 2 bases, with 16 bases between them. The germline V gene has CDR1 KGHDR and CDR2 SFDVKD. The CDR3 sequence is CATSDFPPAGTQETQYF. The CDR3 coding sequence is TGTGCCACCAGTGATTTTCCCCCGGCAGGGACTCAAGAGACCCAGTACTTC.

The chain is built from TRBV2 and TRBJ2-7; perhaps TRBD2 as D (6 bases). Germline V CDR1 and CDR2: SNHLY, FYNNEI. The ends were cut back, 8 bases at V and 0 bases at J, with 11 bases in the middle. The length of the CDR3 is 13 residues. This CDR3 reads CASSAGPSYEQYF. CDR3 sequence (DNA): TGTGCCAGCTCTGCGGGGCCCTCCTACGAGCAGTACTTC.

This clonotype was picked up a small number of times. The chain has TRBV28 and TRBJ1-6; 9 nucleotides align to TRBD1. This CDR3 is 15 amino acids long. V shed 2 bases, J shed 10 bases, and the junction held 6 bases outside the gene matches. The germline V gene encodes CDR1 MDHEN and CDR2 SYDVKM. The CDR3 loop is CASSLVDRGLSPLHF. As DNA, the CDR3 is TGTGCCAGCAGTTTAGTGGACAGGGGATTATCACCCCTCCACTTT.

The chain recombines TRBV7-9 with TRBJ2-5, with 12 bases fitting TRBD2. V lost 2 bases to trimming and J lost 2 bases; unmatched junction nucleotides: 3. This CDR3 comprises 16 residues. The germline V gene has CDR1 SEHNR and CDR2 FQNEAQ (reference sequence). The CDR3: CASSLKLAGGQETQYF. DNA for the CDR3: TGTGCCAGCAGCTTAAAACTAGCGGGAGGACAAGAGACCCAGTACTTC.

This clonotype came up many times. The chain links TRBV12-3 or TRBV12-4 to TRBJ1-2; D perhaps matches TRBD1 (5 bases). The CDR3 is 14 residues long. V shed 6 bases and J shed 1 base, with 12 bases lying between them. CDR3 protein: CASSSQGGNYGYTF. DNA for the CDR3: TGTGCCAGCAGCTCCCAGGGAGGTAACTATGGCTACACCTTC.

The CDR3 loop reads CSASLDRRNTGELFF. The CDR3 nucleotides are TGCAGTGCTAGCCTGGACAGGAGGAACACCGGGGAGCTGTTTTTT. The rearrangement joins TRBV20-1 to TRBJ2-2; 7 bases match TRBD1. Germline CDR1 and CDR2: DFQATT and SNEGSKA (reference sequence). The junction had 5 bases not matched to a gene; V was cut back by 3 bases and J by 1 base. CDR3 length: 15 amino acids.

This clonotype was observed a few times. A much larger clone lies a single base off, so this may be a read error. The conserved phenylalanine or tryptophan normally closing the CDR3 is absent here, so this likely arose from a read error. The rearrangement joins TRBV11-2 to TRBJ1-6; D remains ambiguous. The CDR3 sequence is 13 residues long. CDR1 is SGHAT, CDR2 FQNNGV, per germline. The V end lost 6 bases, the J end lost 11 bases, and 14 bases lay between the germline ends. The CDR3 region is CASRGAEGAPLHL. CDR3 nucleotides: TGTGCCAGCAGGGGAGCCGAGGGTGCACCCCTCCACCTT.

This clonotype was counted a few times. The chain employs TRBV19 and TRBJ1-1, with a possible D match to TRBD1 (6 bases). V lost 4 bases to trimming and J lost 2 bases, with 14 bases between them. The CDR3 is 15 amino acids. Germline V lookup: CDR1 LNHDA, CDR2 SQIVND (reference sequence). Here the CDR3 DNA reads TGTGCCAGTAGTAAACGGACAGCAAGTAACACTGAAGCTTTCTTT. This sequence encodes CASSKRTASNTEAFF.

This clonotype was seen many times. The V call is TRBV5-1, the J call TRBJ2-3, with D maybe TRBD2 (6 bases). V dropped 0 bases and J dropped 5 bases, with 13 bases sitting between them. The CDR3 contains 15 residues. The germline CDR1 and CDR2 sequences are SGHRS and YFSETQ. The CDR3 protein is CASSLVGRGLDTQYF. CDR3 DNA: TGCGCCAGCAGCTTGGTGGGACGGGGACTAGATACGCAGTATTTT.

The V and J genes are TRBV5-4 and TRBJ1-1, with TRBD1 matching 11 bases. This CDR3 has 15 amino acids. The germline V gene has CDR1 SGHNT and CDR2 YYREEE (reference sequence). V lost 4 bases to trimming and J lost 4 bases; unmatched junction nucleotides: 6. The CDR3 loop is CASSGDRGTGTEAFF. CDR3 nucleotides: TGTGCCAGCAGCGGGGACAGGGGGACCGGCACTGAAGCTTTCTTT.

A word on this clonotype: It is likely a read error, because the conserved phenylalanine at the end of the CDR3 is missing. This chain links TRBV7-6 with TRBJ2-7; D not certain. Per germline, CDR1 SGHVS and CDR2 FNYEAQ. This CDR3 has 13 amino acids. V lost 6 bases and J lost 1, with 10 bases in between. The CDR3 is CASSQDGSYEQYL. The CDR3 nucleotides read TGTGCCAGCAGTCAAGACGGATCCTACGAGCAGTACCTC.

This clonotype occurred a few times. The rearrangement joins TRBV5-6 to TRBJ1-1, with D possibly matching TRBD1 (5 bases). Germline lookup yields CDR1 SGHDT and CDR2 YYEEEE. Trimming took off 3 bases at V and 5 bases at J, with 14 bases between the two ends. The CDR3 is 14 residues long. The CDR3 DNA reads TGTGCCAGCAGCTGGAAGACGGAGGGGACTGAAGCTTTCTTT. The encoded protein is CASSWKTEGTEAFF.

This clonotype has at least ten counts. The rearrangement joins TRBV12-3 or TRBV12-4 to TRBJ2-7, with 9 bases identical to TRBD2. There are 13 residues in the CDR3. With 5 bases clipped from V and 5 bases from J, the junction kept 4 bases outside the gene matches. The CDR3 reads CASSPGLAHEQYF. Written as DNA, the CDR3 is TGTGCCAGCAGTCCGGGACTAGCCCACGAGCAGTACTTC.

At least ten counts were recorded for this clonotype. CDR3 loop: CASSLLDMAGDTQYF. CDR3 coding DNA: TGTGCCAGCAGCCTGCTTGATATGGCGGGAGATACGCAGTATTTT. The V and J genes are TRBV11-2 and TRBJ2-3; D perhaps matches TRBD2 (5 bases). The CDR3 covers 15 residues. Per germline, CDR1 SGHAT and CDR2 FQNNGV. Between the trimmed V and J ends, which lost 5 bases and 5 bases, there was a span of 17 bases.

This clonotype was observed at least ten times. The V and J genes are TRBV7-3 and TRBJ2-1; tentatively, D is TRBD2 (6 bases). CDR3 length: 11 residues. CDR1 SGHTA and CDR2 FQGTGA come from the germline V gene. V was pared by 1 base and J by 13 bases, with 8 bases between. CDR3: CASSLRGLQFF. As DNA, the CDR3 is TGTGCCAGCAGCTTAAGGGGACTCCAGTTCTTC.

In its sample, this clonotype was seen a few times. J is TRBJ2-3 and V is TRBV24-1; 15 nucleotides line up with TRBD2. From germline, CDR1 is KGHDR and CDR2 SFDVKD. CDR3 length: 17 residues. J gave up 4 bases and V 0 bases, and 1 base lay outside the gene matches. In DNA, the CDR3 is TGTGCCACCAGTGATTTGGGACTAGCGGGGGGGGCAGATACGCAGTATTTT. This translates into CATSDLGLAGGADTQYF.

This clonotype appeared many times. CDR3 residues: CASSMGLAEYNEQFF. In DNA, the CDR3 is TGTGCCAGCAGTATGGGACTAGCGGAGTACAATGAGCAGTTCTTC. The chain recombines TRBV28 with TRBJ2-1; TRBD2 aligns across 11 bases. The CDR3 length is 15 residues. With 5 bases clipped from V and 4 bases from J, the junction kept 4 bases outside the gene matches. The V gene's germline CDR1 is MDHEN and CDR2 SYDVKM. The variable domain in full, with the rest retrieved from reference TRBV28 and TRBJ2-1, is DVKVTQSSRYLVKRTGEKVFLECVQDMDHENMFWYRQDPGLGLRLIYFSYDVKMKEKGDIPEGYSVSREKKERFSLILESASTNQTSMYLCASSMGLAEYNEQFFGPGTRLTVL.

This clonotype has more than one count but fewer than ten. The chain employs TRBV9 and TRBJ1-6; D perhaps matches TRBD1 (5 bases). From germline, CDR1 is SGDLS and CDR2 YYNGEE. Trimming took 0 bases from V and 8 from J, leaving 21 bases between them. The length of the CDR3 is 18 residues. CDR3 in amino acids: CASSVGPLLRRGHSPLHF. The CDR3 DNA reads as TGTGCCAGCAGCGTAGGACCCCTCCTCCGGAGGGGTCATTCACCCCTCCACTTT.